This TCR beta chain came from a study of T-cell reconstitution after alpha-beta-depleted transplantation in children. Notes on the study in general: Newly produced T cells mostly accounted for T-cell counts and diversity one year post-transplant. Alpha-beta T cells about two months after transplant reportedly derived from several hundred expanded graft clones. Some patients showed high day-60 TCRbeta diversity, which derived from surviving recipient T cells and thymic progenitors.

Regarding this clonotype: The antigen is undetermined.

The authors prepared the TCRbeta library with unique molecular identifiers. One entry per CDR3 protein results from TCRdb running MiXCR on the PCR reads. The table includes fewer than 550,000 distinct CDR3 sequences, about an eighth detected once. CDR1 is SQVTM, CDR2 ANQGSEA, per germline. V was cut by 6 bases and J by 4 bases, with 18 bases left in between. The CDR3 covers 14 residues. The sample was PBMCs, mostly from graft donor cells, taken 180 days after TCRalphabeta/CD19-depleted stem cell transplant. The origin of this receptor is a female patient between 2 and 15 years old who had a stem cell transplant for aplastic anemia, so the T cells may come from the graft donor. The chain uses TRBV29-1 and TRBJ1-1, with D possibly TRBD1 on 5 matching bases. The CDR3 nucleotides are TGCAGCGTGGGCCGTAGGGGCTCGGGCACTGAAGCTTTCTTT. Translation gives CSVGRRGSGTEAFF.